This entry lists 2 T cell receptor beta chains sequenced from one sample in a study of blood T cell repertoires in COVID-19 (TCRdb year 2020). Library generation was performed with the immunoSEQ multiplex PCR assay. The table was pulled from immuneACCESS by TCRdb, which kept in-frame rearrangements only. Such tables lose some clones; where checked, under half of the loss comes from unresolved V genes, and the rest has no known cause. This sample has approximately 120,000 clones in its table, and around nine tenths of those were observed once. Roughly 1.4% of the sample lies in the top ten. Sequencing was done on a sample of peripheral blood. Receptor source: a human donor in a cohort sampled during active COVID-19.

This clone was recorded once. The V gene is TRBV29-1, the J gene TRBJ1-2, with D unresolved. This CDR3 is 11 amino acids long. Germline values: CDR1 SQVTM, CDR2 ANQGSEA. V was cut by 2 bases and J by 4 bases, with 5 bases left in between. CDR3: CSVESGYGYTF. CDR3 bases: TGCAGCGTTGAATCCGGCTATGGCTACACCTTC. The full variable domain, rest sourced from reference TRBV29-1 and TRBJ1-2, is SAVISQKPSRDICQRGTSLTIQCQVDSQVTMMFWYRQQPGQSLTLIATANQGSEATYESGFVIDKFPISRPNLTFSTLTVSNMSPEDSSIYLCSVESGYGYTFGSGTRLTVV.

The chain recombines TRBV28 with TRBJ1-1; 7 nucleotides line up with TRBD1. The CDR3 consists of 14 residues. Germline loops: CDR1 MDHEN, CDR2 SYDVKM. V lost 6 bases and J lost 5; bases outside the gene matches: 9. CDR3 in DNA: TGTGCCAGCAGCCTCAAAACAGGGGATACTGAAGCTTTCTTT. Its translation: CASSLKTGDTEAFF.